This entry lists 26 T cell receptor beta chains sequenced from one sample in a study of T-cell reconstitution after alpha-beta-depleted transplantation in children. Unique molecular identifiers were incorporated when the TCRbeta library was constructed. MiXCR, applied by TCRdb to the PCR reads, yields one record per CDR3 protein. Here the sample spans some 340,000 distinct CDR3 sequences, about a tenth being singletons. Sequencing used PBMCs from the stem cell graft donor, obtained from the stem cell graft. These receptors were collected from a human donor who donated a stem cell graft to a child with acute lymphoblastic leukemia.

V gene TRBV5-1 combines with J gene TRBJ2-4, with D possibly being TRBD1 (5 bases). The CDR3 sequence is 13 residues long. Per the germline V gene, CDR1 is SGHRS and CDR2 is YFSETQ. The germline V and J ends were trimmed by 4 bases and 9 bases, with 14 bases remaining between them. The CDR3 coding sequence is TGCGCCAGCAGCGTGGGCAGGGATACCATTCAGTACTTC. Amino acid sequence: CASSVGRDTIQYF.

To note about this clonotype: Since a much larger clone is just one base distant, this may be a read error. This chain links TRBV9 with TRBJ2-1; D call uncertain. Germline V gene lookup returns CDR1 SGDLS and CDR2 YYNGEE. The CDR3 runs to 13 residues. V was pared by 0 bases and J by 6 bases, with 7 bases between. The chain's CDR3 is CASSVGLVNEQFF. The CDR3 coding sequence is TGTGCCAGCAGCGTAGGGCTAGTCAATGAGCAGTTCTTC.

This clonotype has more than one count but fewer than ten. The CDR3 sequence: CASSLGDRVSQPQHF. For the CDR3, the DNA is TGTGCCAGCAGCTTAGGGGACAGGGTTTCTCAGCCCCAGCATTTT. The rearrangement links TRBV7-2 to TRBJ1-5; 9 nucleotides align to TRBD1. This CDR3 spans 15 amino acids. CDR1 and CDR2 from the germline V gene are SGHTA and FQGNSA. V was clipped by 1 base and J by 6 bases; unmatched bases: 4.

The chain is built from TRBV25-1 and TRBJ2-3; D not certain. The germline V gene encodes CDR1 MGHDK and CDR2 SYGVNS. CDR3 length: 13 residues. The ends were cut back, 4 bases at V and 2 bases at J, with 7 bases in the middle. CDR3: CASSGVNTDTQYF. The DNA for the CDR3 is TGTGCCAGCAGTGGGGTGAACACAGATACGCAGTATTTT.

This clonotype was counted at least ten times. V gene TRBV7-9 combines with J gene TRBJ2-2; D gene uncertain. Trimming took 1 base from V and 5 from J, leaving 2 bases between them. The CDR3 has 12 residues. Germline CDR1 is SEHNR and CDR2 is FQNEAQ (reference sequence). CDR3 loop: CASSLVTGELFF. In DNA form, the CDR3 reads TGTGCCAGCAGCTTAGTTACCGGGGAGCTGTTTTTT.

For this clonotype: The junction differs from germline at one of its ends, possibly a read error. This sequence joins TRBV20-1 and TRBJ2-7, with D possibly matching TRBD2 (6 bases). Germline V gives CDR1 DFQATT, CDR2 SNEGSKA (reference sequence). CDR3 length: 15 residues. The CDR3 bases are TGCTGTGCTAGAGATCCTAGCGTTAGCTCCTACGAGCAGTACTTC. This encodes CCARDPSVSSYEQYF.

This clonotype was detected a few times. The chain employs TRBV20-1 and TRBJ2-3; 10 nucleotides match TRBD2. The germline gives CDR1 DFQATT, CDR2 SNEGSKA (reference sequence). V lost 2 bases and J lost 5; bases outside the gene matches: 1. The CDR3 is 13 residues long. The CDR3 region has the DNA TGCAGTGCTAGACCTAGCGGGAGAGATACGCAGTATTTT. Translation gives CSARPSGRDTQYF.

The chain combines TRBV28 with TRBJ2-7; TRBD1 might be the D (7 bases). V gave up 4 bases and J gave up 3 bases, with 19 bases separating them. This CDR3 has 16 amino acids. CDR1 is MDHEN and CDR2 is SYDVKM in the germline V gene. In nucleotides, the CDR3 is TGTGCCAGCAGTTCCCATCAGGGGGGAGGCTACTACGAGCAGTACTTC. This sequence encodes CASSSHQGGGYYEQYF.

A remark on this clonotype: A much larger clone is a single base away; this may be a read error. The chain is built from TRBV4-2 and TRBJ2-7; no definite D call. The germline gives CDR1 LGHNA, CDR2 YNFKEQ. This CDR3 comprises 13 residues. The CDR3 region has the DNA TGTGCCACCAGCCAAGATCTGGGGAATGAGCAGTACTTC. The encoded protein is CATSQDLGNEQYF.

This clonotype was detected only a few times. The chain carries TRBV20-1 and TRBJ2-3; D tentatively reads TRBD1 or TRBD2 (5 bases each). Germline values: CDR1 DFQATT, CDR2 SNEGSKA (reference sequence). The V and J ends lost 1 base and 2 bases respectively, with 19 bases between them. The CDR3 extends over 17 amino acids. The CDR3 DNA follows: TGCAGTGCTAGAGGGCTTCTGAAGGGGACCATCACAGATACGCAGTATTTT. Protein: CSARGLLKGTITDTQYF.

This clonotype came up a few times. J is TRBJ2-1 and V is TRBV5-1; D is possibly TRBD1 (5 bases). The germline V gene has CDR1 SGHRS and CDR2 YFSETQ. The CDR3 contains 13 residues. Trimming shortened V by 3 bases and J by 5 bases, and 9 bases separated the two germline ends. The CDR3 region is CASSSRQHNEQFF. The DNA for the CDR3 is TGCGCCAGCAGCTCCCGACAGCACAATGAGCAGTTCTTC. Variable domain in full (rest from reference TRBV5-1 and TRBJ2-1): KAGVTQTPRYLIKTRGQQVTLSCSPISGHRSVSWYQQTPGQGLQFLFEYFSETQRNKGNFPGRFSGRQFSNSRSEMNVSTLELGDSALYLCASSSRQHNEQFFGPGTRLTVL.

This clonotype has only a few counts. This chain joins TRBV7-9 and TRBJ2-1; TRBD2 aligns across 10 bases. The V and J ends lost 1 base and 10 bases, in that order; junction bases with no gene match: 10. The length of the CDR3 is 16 residues. Germline loops: CDR1 SEHNR, CDR2 FQNEAQ (reference sequence). The CDR3 DNA follows: TGTGCCAGCAGCTTAGTGGCTAGCGGGAGCTCCCACGAGCAGTTCTTC. Protein: CASSLVASGSSHEQFF. Combining the CDR3 with reference TRBV7-9 and TRBJ2-1 gives the whole variable domain DTGVSQNPRHKITKRGQNVTFRCDPISEHNRLYWYRQTLGQGPEFLTYFQNEAQLEKSRLLSDRFSAERPKGSFSTLEIQRTEQGDSAMYLCASSLVASGSSHEQFFGPGTRLTVL.

CDR3 amino acids: CASSPEDGGWTEAFF. The CDR3 DNA sequence: TGTGCCAGCAGCCCGGAGGATGGGGGTTGGACTGAAGCTTTCTTT. The chain couples TRBV5-5 to TRBJ1-1, with D tentatively TRBD1 (5 bases). The CDR3 is 15 amino acids. V lost 4 bases and J lost 5, with 18 bases in between. Germline V gene data show CDR1 as SGHKS and CDR2 as YYEKEE (reference sequence).

This clonotype was observed a few times. The genes are TRBV5-1 and TRBJ2-2; 7 bases agree with TRBD1. Germline loops: CDR1 SGHRS, CDR2 YFSETQ. The CDR3 has 17 residues. J gave up 6 bases and V 0 bases, and 11 bases lay outside the gene matches. The chain's CDR3 is CASSLAKGGGGSGELFF. DNA for the CDR3: TGCGCCAGCAGCTTGGCCAAAGGGGGCGGAGGCTCCGGGGAGCTGTTTTTT.

V is TRBV3-1 and J is TRBJ1-3; possible D gene TRBD1, 6 bases. Germline V lookup: CDR1 LGHDT, CDR2 YNNKEL (reference sequence). This CDR3 region has 16 residues. V dropped 0 bases and J dropped 2 bases, with 11 bases sitting between them. This CDR3 is CASSQDGRGTGNTIYF. The CDR3, as DNA: TGTGCCAGCAGCCAAGATGGCAGGGGAACTGGAAACACCATATATTTT.

Many counts were recorded for this clonotype. The chain uses TRBV5-1 and TRBJ1-1; maybe TRBD1 (5 bases). V lost 2 bases, J lost 1 base, and 9 bases lay in between. CDR1 is SGHRS, CDR2 YFSETQ, per germline. The CDR3 extends over 14 amino acids. The CDR3 reads CASSFQGENTEAFF. The DNA of the CDR3 is TGCGCCAGCAGCTTCCAGGGCGAGAACACTGAAGCTTTCTTT. The entire variable domain, with the rest obtained from reference TRBV5-1 and TRBJ1-1, is as follows: KAGVTQTPRYLIKTRGQQVTLSCSPISGHRSVSWYQQTPGQGLQFLFEYFSETQRNKGNFPGRFSGRQFSNSRSEMNVSTLELGDSALYLCASSFQGENTEAFFGQGTRLTVV.

This clonotype has more than one count but fewer than ten. CDR3 nucleotides: TGTGCCAGCAGCTTAGGACCGGGACTAGCTTTGGACAATGAGCAGTTCTTC. Translated, it gives CASSLGPGLALDNEQFF. This rearrangement joins TRBV7-9 to TRBJ2-1; 9 bases agree with TRBD2. The CDR3 runs 17 residues. Germline assignment: CDR1 SEHNR and CDR2 FQNEAQ (reference sequence). J lost 5 bases, V lost 1 base, and 9 bases had no gene match.

This clonotype was counted at least ten times. J is TRBJ2-2 and V is TRBV5-1; TRBD1 agrees at 7 bases. CDR3 length equals 16 residues. Looked up from germline, CDR1 is SGHRS and CDR2 is YFSETQ. V shed 3 bases, J shed 5 bases, and the junction held 10 bases outside the gene matches. The CDR3 here is CASSSSGGRGTGELFF. Written as DNA, the CDR3 is TGCGCCAGCAGCTCGTCAGGGGGAAGGGGAACCGGGGAGCTGTTTTTT.

This clonotype was counted between two and nine times. The chain recombines TRBV6-1 with TRBJ1-6; D unresolved. This CDR3 contains 13 residues. CDR1 and CDR2 from the germline V gene are MNHNS and SASEGT. The V and J ends lost 8 bases and 5 bases respectively, with 10 bases between them. The CDR3 region is CASGNQDNSPLHF. For the CDR3, the DNA is TGTGCCAGCGGAAATCAGGATAATTCACCCCTCCACTTT.

The rearrangement links TRBV7-8 to TRBJ2-5; the D gene could be TRBD1 or TRBD2 (5 bases each). Trimming removed 5 bases from V and 2 bases from J, with 12 bases in between. The V gene's germline CDR1 is SGHVS and CDR2 FQNEAQ. This CDR3 is built from 14 residues. CDR3 loop: CASSVRGPQETQYF. CDR3 coding DNA: TGTGCCAGCAGCGTGAGGGGTCCGCAAGAGACCCAGTACTTC.

A few counts support this clonotype. CDR3: CASSLASAGDYEQYF. The CDR3, as DNA: TGTGCCAGCAGTTTAGCGTCGGCAGGGGACTACGAGCAGTACTTC. V and J are TRBV12-3 or TRBV12-4 and TRBJ2-7; TRBD1 is a possible D gene (6 bases). V lost 0 bases to trimming and J lost 3 bases, with 12 bases between them. This CDR3 is 15 amino acids long.

In its sample, this clonotype was seen a few times. The J gene is TRBJ2-7, the V gene TRBV7-2, with TRBD1 matching over 7 bases. Germline-derived CDR1 and CDR2 are SGHTA and FQGNSA. Losses at the gene ends were 2 bases for V and 2 bases for J; bases not matched to a gene: 6. This CDR3 has 15 amino acids. The CDR3 nucleotides are TGTGCCAGCAGCTTATACCCGGGACAGCCCTACGAGCAGTACTTC. Protein product: CASSLYPGQPYEQYF.

This clonotype was counted only a few times. J is TRBJ2-1 and V is TRBV27; 9 bases align to TRBD2. With V trimmed by 3 bases and J by 5 bases, 8 bases remained unmatched. Germline V lookup: CDR1 MNHEY, CDR2 SMNVEV (reference sequence). The CDR3 is 16 amino acids. DNA for the CDR3: TGTGCCAGCAGTTTGACTAGCGGTTGGATGGACAATGAGCAGTTCTTC. This encodes CASSLTSGWMDNEQFF.

The chain links TRBV25-1 to TRBJ1-2; the D is unclear. The germline V gene encodes CDR1 MGHDK and CDR2 SYGVNS. Trimming took 4 bases from V and 7 from J, leaving 13 bases between them. This CDR3 has 13 residues. CDR3 sequence reads: CASSAGVPGGYTF. The CDR3 region has the DNA TGTGCCAGCAGTGCCGGGGTTCCTGGTGGCTACACCTTC.

This clonotype was counted many times. The chain employs TRBV7-2 and TRBJ2-7, with D possibly TRBD2 on 6 matching bases. The CDR3 covers 14 residues. Germline V gene lookup returns CDR1 SGHTA and CDR2 FQGNSA. The V gene lost 3 bases and the J gene lost 0 bases, with 9 bases spanning the gap. CDR3 bases: TGTGCCAGCAGCTTTGCGGGGAGCTCCTACGAGCAGTACTTC. Translated, it gives CASSFAGSSYEQYF.

V gene TRBV20-1 combines with J gene TRBJ2-5, with 7 bases identical to TRBD2. The germline V gene has CDR1 DFQATT and CDR2 SNEGSKA (reference sequence). This CDR3 region has 17 residues. After removal of 4 bases from V and 4 bases from J, the junction contained 18 bases not matched to a gene. For the CDR3, the DNA is TGCAGTGCTATCGGGATTCTGGCGGGAGTAGGAGGAGAGACCCAGTACTTC. Amino acid sequence: CSAIGILAGVGGETQYF.